Listed here are 14 T cell receptor beta chains from one sample, sequenced in a study of blood T cell repertoires in COVID-19. Generated by immunoSEQ multiplex PCR, the TCRdb table keeps only in-frame clones and is missing some. The repertoire holds about 68,000 clones, with about 85% as singletons. The source material was peripheral blood. These receptors came from a woman aged 45-60 years with COVID-19, enrolled during active disease.

Written as DNA, the CDR3 is TGTGCCAGCAGTTTGCGCAATGAGCAGTTCTTC. Its translation is CASSLRNEQFF. V usage is TRBV14 and J usage is TRBJ2-1; D not certain. CDR1 and CDR2 (germline): SGHDN, FVKESK. This CDR3 has 11 residues. The V end lost 6 bases, the J end lost 6 bases, and 6 bases lay between the germline ends.

Written as DNA, the CDR3 is TGTGCCAGCAGTCCGACAGGGAATGGCAATCAGCCCCAGCATTTT. This translates into CASSPTGNGNQPQHF. The chain recombines TRBV6-6 with TRBJ1-5; 7 nucleotides agree with TRBD1. CDR3 length: 15 residues. The junction had 6 bases not matched to a gene; V was cut back by 5 bases and J by 2 bases. Germline V gene data show CDR1 as MNHNY and CDR2 as SVGAGI (reference sequence).

Here the CDR3 reads CASSQIGLTDTQYF. In DNA form, the CDR3 reads TGCGCCAGCAGCCAGATAGGACTTACAGATACGCAGTATTTT. The rearrangement uses TRBV4-3 and TRBJ2-3, with D maybe TRBD2 (5 bases). The ends were cut back, 3 bases at V and 3 bases at J, with 10 bases in the middle. The CDR3 runs to 14 residues. Germline assignment: CDR1 LGHNA and CDR2 YSLEER.

The V call is TRBV11-2, the J call TRBJ2-7; 7 bases line up with TRBD1. V dropped 6 bases and J dropped 0; count of bases not matched to a gene: 11. Germline CDR1 SGHAT, CDR2 FQNNGV. This CDR3 is built from 16 residues. The CDR3 sequence: CASRRIQGKVSYEQYF. In DNA, the CDR3 is TGTGCCAGCAGGCGGATACAGGGGAAGGTCTCCTACGAGCAGTACTTC.

The chain couples TRBV28 to TRBJ2-1; 9 positions match TRBD2. Germline trimming cut 1 base from V and 7 bases from J; bases unmatched to any gene: 8. This CDR3 comprises 16 residues. Germline assignment: CDR1 MDHEN and CDR2 SYDVKM. The CDR3 coding sequence is TGTGCCAGCAGTTTATTGGCGGGAGGGCCTCGTAATGAGCAGTTCTTC. Its translation is CASSLLAGGPRNEQFF. Together with reference TRBV28 and TRBJ2-1, the CDR3 gives the full variable domain: DVKVTQSSRYLVKRTGEKVFLECVQDMDHENMFWYRQDPGLGLRLIYFSYDVKMKEKGDIPEGYSVSREKKERFSLILESASTNQTSMYLCASSLLAGGPRNEQFFGPGTRLTVL.

There are a few counts of this clone. The chain is built from TRBV28 and TRBJ2-2; 15 bases are a match to TRBD2. The CDR3 totals 17 residues. Trimming cost V 5 bases and J 3 bases; bases outside gene matches: 4. CDR1 is MDHEN and CDR2 is SYDVKM in the germline V gene. The CDR3 DNA is TGTGCCAGCAGTCCGGGACTAGCGGGAGGTTACACCGGGGAGCTGTTTTTT. Translation gives CASSPGLAGGYTGELFF.

V and J are TRBV6-5 and TRBJ1-5, with 9 nucleotides matching TRBD1. Germline V gives CDR1 MNHEY, CDR2 SVGAGI. The length of the CDR3 is 15 residues. Germline trimming cut 5 bases from V and 4 bases from J; bases unmatched to any gene: 6. CDR3 in amino acids: CASSRTGATNQPQHF. The CDR3 bases are TGTGCCAGCAGTCGGACAGGGGCAACAAATCAGCCCCAGCATTTT.

The rearrangement uses TRBV5-1 and TRBJ2-5, with TRBD1 matching over 8 bases. Germline lookup yields CDR1 SGHRS and CDR2 YFSETQ. V lost 4 bases, J lost 5 bases, and 7 bases stayed unmatched. The CDR3 consists of 14 residues. CDR3 nucleotide sequence: TGCGCCAGCAGCCGGCAGGGGGCCCTGGAGACCCAGTACTTC. Its protein is CASSRQGALETQYF.

This sequence joins TRBV5-4 and TRBJ2-1, with 9 positions matching TRBD2. This CDR3 spans 16 amino acids. The germline CDR1 and CDR2 sequences are SGHNT and YYREEE (reference sequence). V gave up 1 base and J gave up 6 bases; unmatched junction bases: 8. The CDR3 sequence: CASSLFGASGTNEQFF. Written as DNA, the CDR3 is TGTGCCAGCAGCTTGTTTGGGGCTAGCGGGACCAATGAGCAGTTCTTC.

The chain is built from TRBV4-1 and TRBJ1-3; D possibly corresponds to TRBD1 (5 bases). V was pared by 4 bases and J by 0 bases, with 10 bases between. This CDR3 contains 15 residues. In germline, CDR1 is MGHRA, CDR2 YSYEKL. The CDR3: CASSLPQGSGNTIYF. The CDR3 region has the DNA TGCGCCAGCAGCCTGCCTCAGGGCTCTGGAAACACCATATATTTT.

The chain links TRBV29-1 to TRBJ2-7; a possible D gene is TRBD1 (6 bases). Between the trimmed V and J ends, which lost 5 bases and 6 bases, there was a span of 11 bases. CDR1 SQVTM and CDR2 ANQGSEA come from the germline V gene. The CDR3 totals 11 residues. This CDR3 is CSVYRVGEQYF. CDR3 nucleotide sequence: TGCAGCGTTTACAGGGTTGGCGAGCAGTACTTC.

The V gene is TRBV6-5, the J gene TRBJ1-1; D perhaps matches TRBD1 (6 bases). The CDR3 runs 14 residues. The germline CDR1 and CDR2 sequences are MNHEY and SVGAGI. Trimming pared 0 bases from V and 5 bases from J, leaving 10 bases between. The CDR3 DNA sequence: TGTGCCAGCAGTTACTCGAGGGGGGGAACTGAAGCTTTCTTT. Protein: CASSYSRGGTEAFF.

This chain connects TRBV19 to TRBJ2-1; TRBD2 agrees at 11 bases. This CDR3 contains 15 residues. J lost 8 bases, V lost 6 bases, and 9 bases had no gene match. CDR1 and CDR2 (germline): LNHDA, SQIVND (reference sequence). The CDR3 reads CASRFETSGNYEQFF. In DNA, the CDR3 is TGTGCCAGTAGATTTGAGACTAGCGGGAACTATGAGCAGTTCTTC.

The chain uses TRBV24-1 and TRBJ2-1; D may be TRBD2 (5 bases). The germline V gene has CDR1 KGHDR and CDR2 SFDVKD. This CDR3 is 16 amino acids long. Trimming left V 5 bases short and J 6 bases short, with 19 bases between. CDR3 protein: CATSAMTPAGVNEQFF. The CDR3 DNA follows: TGTGCCACCAGTGCCATGACCCCCGCCGGGGTCAATGAGCAGTTCTTC.